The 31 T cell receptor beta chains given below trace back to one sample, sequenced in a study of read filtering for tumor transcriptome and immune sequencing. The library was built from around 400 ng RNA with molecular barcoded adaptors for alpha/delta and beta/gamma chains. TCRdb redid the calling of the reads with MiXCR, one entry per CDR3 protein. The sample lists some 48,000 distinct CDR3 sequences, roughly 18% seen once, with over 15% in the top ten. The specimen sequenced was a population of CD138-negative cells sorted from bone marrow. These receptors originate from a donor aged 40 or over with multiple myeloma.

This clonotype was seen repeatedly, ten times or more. The CDR3 DNA sequence: TGTGCCAGCAGCTTAGGAAGAGGAAAAGAGACCCAGTACTTC. This translates into CASSLGRGKETQYF. This chain joins TRBV13 and TRBJ2-5; D is unresolved. V was clipped by 0 bases and J by 3 bases, with 8 bases between them. Per the germline V gene, CDR1 is PRHDT and CDR2 is FYEKMQ (reference sequence). This CDR3 is built from 14 residues.

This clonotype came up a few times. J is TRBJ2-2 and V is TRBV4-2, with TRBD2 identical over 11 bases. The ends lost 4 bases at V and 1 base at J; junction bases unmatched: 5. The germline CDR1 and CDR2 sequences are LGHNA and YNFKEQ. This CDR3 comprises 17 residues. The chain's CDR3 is CASSRRGTSGNTGELFF. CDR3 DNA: TGTGCCAGCAGCCGCAGAGGGACTAGCGGGAACACCGGGGAGCTGTTTTTT.

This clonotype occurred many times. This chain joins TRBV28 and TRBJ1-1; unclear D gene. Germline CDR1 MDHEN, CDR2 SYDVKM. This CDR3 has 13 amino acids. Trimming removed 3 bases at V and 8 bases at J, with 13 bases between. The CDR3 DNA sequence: TGTGCCAGCAGTTTGCCGGCGGAGGCCGAAGCTTTCTTT. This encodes CASSLPAEAEAFF.

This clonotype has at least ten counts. The CDR3 DNA reads TGCAGTGCTAGTCTGTGGGGCAATGAGCAGTTCTTC. It encodes CSASLWGNEQFF. The rearrangement links TRBV20-1 to TRBJ2-1; no clear D gene. CDR1 is DFQATT, CDR2 SNEGSKA, per germline (reference sequence). V dropped 3 bases and J dropped 6 bases, with 9 bases sitting between them. This CDR3 comprises 12 residues.

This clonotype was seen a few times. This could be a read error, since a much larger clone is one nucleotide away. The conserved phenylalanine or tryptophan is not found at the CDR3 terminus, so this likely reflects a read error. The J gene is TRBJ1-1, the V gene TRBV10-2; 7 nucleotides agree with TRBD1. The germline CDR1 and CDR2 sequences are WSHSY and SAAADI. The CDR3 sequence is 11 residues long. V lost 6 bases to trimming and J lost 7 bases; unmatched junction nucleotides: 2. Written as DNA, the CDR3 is TGCGCCAGCAGCCGGGACAGTGAAGCTTTCCTT. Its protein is CASSRDSEAFL.

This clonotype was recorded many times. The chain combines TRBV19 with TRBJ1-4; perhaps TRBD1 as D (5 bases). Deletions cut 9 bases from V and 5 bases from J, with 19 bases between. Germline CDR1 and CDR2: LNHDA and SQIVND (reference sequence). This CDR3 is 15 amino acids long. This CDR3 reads CASKDMGRRNEKLFF. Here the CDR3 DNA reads TGTGCCAGCAAGGATATGGGGCGCAGGAATGAAAAACTGTTTTTT.

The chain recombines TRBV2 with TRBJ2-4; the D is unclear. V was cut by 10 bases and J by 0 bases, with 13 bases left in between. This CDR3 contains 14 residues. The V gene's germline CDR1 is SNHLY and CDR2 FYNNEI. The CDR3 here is CATSTGLAKNIQYF. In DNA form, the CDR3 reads TGTGCCACTTCAACGGGCCTAGCCAAAAACATTCAGTACTTC. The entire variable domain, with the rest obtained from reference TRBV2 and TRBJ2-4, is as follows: EPEVTQTPSHQVTQMGQEVILRCVPISNHLYFYWYRQILGQKVEFLVSFYNNEISEKSEIFDDQFSVERPDGSNFTLKIRSTKLEDSAMYFCATSTGLAKNIQYFGAGTRLSVL.

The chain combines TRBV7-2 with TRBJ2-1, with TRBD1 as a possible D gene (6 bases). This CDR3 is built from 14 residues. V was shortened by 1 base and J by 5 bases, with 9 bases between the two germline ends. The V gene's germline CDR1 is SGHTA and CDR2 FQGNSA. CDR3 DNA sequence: TGTGCCAGCAGCTTAGGCCCAGGGGACAATGAGCAGTTCTTC. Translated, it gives CASSLGPGDNEQFF.

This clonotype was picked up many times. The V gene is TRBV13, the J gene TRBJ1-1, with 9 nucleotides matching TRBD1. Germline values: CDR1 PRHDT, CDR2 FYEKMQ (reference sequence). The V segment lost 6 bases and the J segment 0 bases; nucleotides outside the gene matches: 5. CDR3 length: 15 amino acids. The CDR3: CASRRTGVMNTEAFF. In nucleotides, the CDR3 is TGTGCCAGCAGGAGGACAGGGGTTATGAACACTGAAGCTTTCTTT.

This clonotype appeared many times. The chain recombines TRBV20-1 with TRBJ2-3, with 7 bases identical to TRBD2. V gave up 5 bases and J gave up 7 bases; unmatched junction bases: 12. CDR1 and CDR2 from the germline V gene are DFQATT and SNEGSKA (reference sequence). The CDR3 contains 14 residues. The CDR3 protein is CSAGFTGGSNTQYF. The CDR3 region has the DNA TGCAGTGCTGGCTTTACGGGAGGTAGTAATACGCAGTATTTT.

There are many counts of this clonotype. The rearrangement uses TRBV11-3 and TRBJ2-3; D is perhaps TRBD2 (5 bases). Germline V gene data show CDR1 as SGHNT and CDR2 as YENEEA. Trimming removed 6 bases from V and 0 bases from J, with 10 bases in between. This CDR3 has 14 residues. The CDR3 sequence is CASRPSGSTDTQYF. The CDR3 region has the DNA TGTGCCAGCAGACCCAGCGGTAGCACAGATACGCAGTATTTT.

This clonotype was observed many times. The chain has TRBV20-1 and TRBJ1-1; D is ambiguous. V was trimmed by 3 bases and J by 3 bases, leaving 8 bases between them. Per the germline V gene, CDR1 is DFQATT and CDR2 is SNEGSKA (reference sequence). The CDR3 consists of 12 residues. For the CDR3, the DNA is TGCAGTGCTAGCTCCGGTGACACTGAAGCTTTCTTT. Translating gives CSASSGDTEAFF.

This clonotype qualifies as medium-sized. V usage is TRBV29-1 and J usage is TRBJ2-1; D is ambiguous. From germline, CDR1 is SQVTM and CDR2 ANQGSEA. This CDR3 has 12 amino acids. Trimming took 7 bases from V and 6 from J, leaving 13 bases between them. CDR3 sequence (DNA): TGCAGCGGTAAACGGAGTAGCAATGAGCAGTTCTTC. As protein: CSGKRSSNEQFF.

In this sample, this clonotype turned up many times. The CDR3 sequence: CASSPRDTSYEQYF. In DNA form, the CDR3 reads TGTGCCAGCAGCCCCCGGGACACCTCCTACGAGCAGTACTTC. This rearrangement joins TRBV7-6 to TRBJ2-7; possibly TRBD1 for D (6 bases). The CDR3 length is 14 residues. The V end was cut by 5 bases, the J end by 0 bases, with 11 bases between. Germline V lookup: CDR1 SGHVS, CDR2 FNYEAQ. Combining the CDR3 with reference TRBV7-6 and TRBJ2-7 gives the whole variable domain GAGVSQSPRYKVTKRGQDVALRCDPISGHVSLYWYRQALGQGPEFLTYFNYEAQQDKSGLPNDRFSAERPEGSISTLTIQRTEQRDSAMYRCASSPRDTSYEQYFGPGTRLTVT.

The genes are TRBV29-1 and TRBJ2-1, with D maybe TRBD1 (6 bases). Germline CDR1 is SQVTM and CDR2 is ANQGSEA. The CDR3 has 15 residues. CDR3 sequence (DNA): TGCTGCATCACGCAGGGGACGCGCTCCTACAATGAGCAGTTCTTC. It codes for CCITQGTRSYNEQFF.

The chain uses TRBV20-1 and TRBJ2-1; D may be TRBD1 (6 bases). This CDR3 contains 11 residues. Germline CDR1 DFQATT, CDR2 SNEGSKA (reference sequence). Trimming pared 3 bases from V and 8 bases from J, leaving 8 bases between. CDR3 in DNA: TGCAGTGCTAGTGGGGGCTATGAGCAGTTCTTC. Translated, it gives CSASGGYEQFF.

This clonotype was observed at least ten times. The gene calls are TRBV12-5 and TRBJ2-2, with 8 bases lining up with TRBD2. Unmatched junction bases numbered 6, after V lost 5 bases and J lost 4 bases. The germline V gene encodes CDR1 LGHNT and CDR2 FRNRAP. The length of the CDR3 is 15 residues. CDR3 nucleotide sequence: TGTGCTAGTGGTCCCCCCGGACTAGCCACCGGGGAGCTGTTTTTT. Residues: CASGPPGLATGELFF.

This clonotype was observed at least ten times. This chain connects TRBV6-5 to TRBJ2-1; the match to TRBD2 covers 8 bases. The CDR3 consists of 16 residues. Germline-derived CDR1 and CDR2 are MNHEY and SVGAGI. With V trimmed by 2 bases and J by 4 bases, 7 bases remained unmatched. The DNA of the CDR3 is TGTGCCAGCAGTTACCCCTCTAGCGGGTCGTACAATGAGCAGTTCTTC. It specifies CASSYPSSGSYNEQFF.

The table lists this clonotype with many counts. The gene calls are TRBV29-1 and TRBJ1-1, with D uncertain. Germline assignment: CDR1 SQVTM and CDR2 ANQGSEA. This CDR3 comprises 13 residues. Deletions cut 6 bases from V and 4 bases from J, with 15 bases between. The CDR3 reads CSVMDPAGTEAFF. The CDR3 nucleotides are TGCAGCGTAATGGACCCTGCGGGCACTGAAGCTTTCTTT. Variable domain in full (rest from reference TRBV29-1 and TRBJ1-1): SAVISQKPSRDICQRGTSLTIQCQVDSQVTMMFWYRQQPGQSLTLIATANQGSEATYESGFVIDKFPISRPNLTFSTLTVSNMSPEDSSIYLCSVMDPAGTEAFFGQGTRLTVV.

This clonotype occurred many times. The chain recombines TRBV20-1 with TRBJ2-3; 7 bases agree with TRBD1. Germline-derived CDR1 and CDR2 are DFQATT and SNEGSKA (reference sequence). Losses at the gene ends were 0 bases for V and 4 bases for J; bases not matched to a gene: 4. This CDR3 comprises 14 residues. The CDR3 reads CSARDPTGSDTQYF. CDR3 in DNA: TGCAGTGCTAGAGACCCGACAGGGTCAGATACGCAGTATTTT.

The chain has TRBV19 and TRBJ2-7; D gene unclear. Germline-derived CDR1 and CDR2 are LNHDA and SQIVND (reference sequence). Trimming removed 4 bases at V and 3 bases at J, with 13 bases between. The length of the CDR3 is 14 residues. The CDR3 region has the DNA TGTGCCAGTAGTAGTTCCAACCGTAACTACGAGCAGTACTTC. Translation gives CASSSSNRNYEQYF.

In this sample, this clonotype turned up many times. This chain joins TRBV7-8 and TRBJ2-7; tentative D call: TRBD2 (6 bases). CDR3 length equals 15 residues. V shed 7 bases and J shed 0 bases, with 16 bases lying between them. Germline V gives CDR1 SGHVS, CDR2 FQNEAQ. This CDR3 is CASTSSGTYSYEQYF. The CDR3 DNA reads TGTGCCAGCACCTCGAGTGGGACTTACTCCTACGAGCAGTACTTC. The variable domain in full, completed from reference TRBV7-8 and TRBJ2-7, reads GAGVSQSPRYKVAKRGQDVALRCDPISGHVSLFWYQQALGQGPEFLTYFQNEAQLDKSGLPSDRFFAERPEGSVSTLKIQRTQQEDSAVYLCASTSSGTYSYEQYFGPGTRLTVT.

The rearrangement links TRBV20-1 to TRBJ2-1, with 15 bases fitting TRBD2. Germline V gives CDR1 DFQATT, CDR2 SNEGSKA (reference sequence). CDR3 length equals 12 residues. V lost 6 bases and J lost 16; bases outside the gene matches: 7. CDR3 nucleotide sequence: TGCAGTGCATCCGGGACTAGCGGGAGGCCCTTCTTC. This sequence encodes CSASGTSGRPFF.

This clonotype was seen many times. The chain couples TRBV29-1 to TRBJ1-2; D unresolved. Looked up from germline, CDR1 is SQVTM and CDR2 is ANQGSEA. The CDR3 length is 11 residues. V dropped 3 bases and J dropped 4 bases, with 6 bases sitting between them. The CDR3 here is CSVDDTYGYTF. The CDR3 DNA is TGCAGCGTTGATGACACCTATGGCTACACCTTC.

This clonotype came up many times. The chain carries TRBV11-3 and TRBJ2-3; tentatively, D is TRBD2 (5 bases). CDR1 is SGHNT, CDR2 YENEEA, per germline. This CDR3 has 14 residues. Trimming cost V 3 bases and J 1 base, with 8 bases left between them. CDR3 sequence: CASSFAGGTDTQYF. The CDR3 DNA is TGTGCCAGCAGCTTTGCGGGCGGCACAGATACGCAGTATTTT.

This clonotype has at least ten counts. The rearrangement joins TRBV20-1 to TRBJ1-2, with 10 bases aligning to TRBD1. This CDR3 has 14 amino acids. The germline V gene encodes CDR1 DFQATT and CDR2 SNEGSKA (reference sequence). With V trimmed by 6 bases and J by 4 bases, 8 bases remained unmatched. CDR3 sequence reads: CSALPGQGSYGYTF. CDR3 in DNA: TGCAGTGCCCTACCGGGACAGGGGTCCTATGGCTACACCTTC.

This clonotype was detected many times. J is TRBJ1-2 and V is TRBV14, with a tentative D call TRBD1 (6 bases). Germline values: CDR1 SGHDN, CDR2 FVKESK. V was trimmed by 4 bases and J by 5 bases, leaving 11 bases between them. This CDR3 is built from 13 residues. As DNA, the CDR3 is TGTGCCAGCAGCCGCCCAGGGGTTTATGGCTACACCTTC. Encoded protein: CASSRPGVYGYTF.

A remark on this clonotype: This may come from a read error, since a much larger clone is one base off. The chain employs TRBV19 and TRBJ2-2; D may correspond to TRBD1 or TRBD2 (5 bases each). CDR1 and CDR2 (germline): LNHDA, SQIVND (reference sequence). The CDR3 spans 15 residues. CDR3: CASSPRGLNTGELSF. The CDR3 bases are TGTGCCAGTAGCCCCCGGGGCTTAAACACCGGGGAGCTGTCTTTT. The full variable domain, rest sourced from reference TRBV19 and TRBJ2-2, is DGGITQSPKYLFRKEGQNVTLSCEQNLNHDAMYWYRQDPGQGLRLIYYSQIVNDFQKGDIAEGYSVSREKKESFPLTVTSAQKNPTAFYLCASSPRGLNTGELSFGEGSRLTVL.

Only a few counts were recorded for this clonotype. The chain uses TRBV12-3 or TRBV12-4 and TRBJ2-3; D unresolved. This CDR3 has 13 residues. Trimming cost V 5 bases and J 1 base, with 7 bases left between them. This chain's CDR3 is CASSLMGTDTQYF. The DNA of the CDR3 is TGTGCCAGCAGTCTAATGGGCACAGATACGCAGTATTTT.

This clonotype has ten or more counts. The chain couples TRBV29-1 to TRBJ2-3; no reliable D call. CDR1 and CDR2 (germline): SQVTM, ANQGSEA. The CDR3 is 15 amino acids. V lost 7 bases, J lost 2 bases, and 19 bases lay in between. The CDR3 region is CSGGRQSLTTDTQYF. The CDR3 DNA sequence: TGCAGCGGTGGACGGCAATCCCTAACCACAGATACGCAGTATTTT.

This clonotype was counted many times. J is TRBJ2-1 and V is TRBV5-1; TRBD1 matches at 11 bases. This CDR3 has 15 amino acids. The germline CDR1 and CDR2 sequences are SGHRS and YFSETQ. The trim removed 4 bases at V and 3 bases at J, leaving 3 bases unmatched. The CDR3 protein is CASSLDRGLYNEQFF. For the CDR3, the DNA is TGCGCCAGCAGCCTGGACAGGGGGCTCTACAATGAGCAGTTCTTC.